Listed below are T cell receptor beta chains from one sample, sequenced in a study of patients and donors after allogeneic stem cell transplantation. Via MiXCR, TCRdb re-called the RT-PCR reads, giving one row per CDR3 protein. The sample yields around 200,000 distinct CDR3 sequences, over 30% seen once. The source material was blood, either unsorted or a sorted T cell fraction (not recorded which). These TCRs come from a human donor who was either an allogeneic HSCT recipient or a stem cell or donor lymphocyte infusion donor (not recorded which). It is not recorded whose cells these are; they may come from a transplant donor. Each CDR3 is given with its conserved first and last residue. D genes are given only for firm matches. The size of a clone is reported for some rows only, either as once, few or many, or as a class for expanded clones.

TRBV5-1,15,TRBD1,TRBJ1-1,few,CASSARTGLNTEAFF,TGCGCCAGCAGCGCCCGGACAGGGTTAAACACTGAAGCTTTCTTT
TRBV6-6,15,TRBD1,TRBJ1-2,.,CASRPDREANYGYTF,TGTGCCAGCAGACCGGACAGGGAAGCTAACTATGGCTACACCTTC
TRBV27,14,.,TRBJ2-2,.,CASGPQANTGELFF,TGTGCCAGCGGACCTCAAGCGAACACCGGGGAGCTGTTTTTT
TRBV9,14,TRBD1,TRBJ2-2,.,CASSVDRGVGELFF,TGTGCCAGCAGCGTCGACAGGGGTGTCGGGGAGCTGTTTTTT
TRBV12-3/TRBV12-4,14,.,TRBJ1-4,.,CASSFGQINEKLFF,TGTGCCAGCAGTTTTGGCCAGATTAATGAAAAACTGTTTTTT
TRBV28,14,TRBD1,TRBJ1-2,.,CASSLGDRGAGYTF,TGTGCCAGCAGTTTAGGGGACAGGGGTGCTGGCTACACCTTC
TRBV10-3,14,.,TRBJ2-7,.,CAISVAGPSYEQYF,TGTGCCATCAGTGTCGCGGGGCCCTCCTACGAGCAGTACTTC
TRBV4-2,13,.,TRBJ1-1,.,CASSQDGGGEAFF,TGTGCCAGCAGCCAAGATGGTGGCGGTGAAGCTTTCTTT
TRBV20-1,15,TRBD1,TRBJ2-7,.,CSAPEPGQGKYEQYF,TGCAGTGCTCCGGAACCCGGACAGGGGAAATACGAGCAGTACTTC
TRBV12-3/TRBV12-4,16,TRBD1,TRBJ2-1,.,CASSSTTGTAYNEQFF,TGTGCCAGCAGTTCCACGACCGGGACAGCCTACAATGAGCAGTTCTTC
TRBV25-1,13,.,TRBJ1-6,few,CASSILGNSPLHF,TGTGCCAGCAGTATCCTTGGTAATTCACCCCTCCACTTT
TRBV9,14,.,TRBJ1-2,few,CASSVASAGYGYTF,TGTGCCAGCAGCGTAGCCAGCGCGGGCTATGGCTACACCTTC
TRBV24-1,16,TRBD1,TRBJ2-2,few,CATSPSGQGFTGELFF,TGTGCCACCAGTCCGTCGGGACAGGGGTTCACCGGGGAGCTGTTTTTT
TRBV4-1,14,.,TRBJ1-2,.,CTSSQDPGHGGYTF,TGCACCAGCAGCCAAGACCCGGGACACGGAGGCTACACCTTC
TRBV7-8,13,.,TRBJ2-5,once,CASSLDVLETQYF,TGTGCCAGCAGCTTAGACGTACTAGAGACCCAGTACTTC
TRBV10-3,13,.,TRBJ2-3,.,CAIMGPGADTQYF,TGTGCCATCATGGGCCCGGGGGCAGATACGCAGTATTTT
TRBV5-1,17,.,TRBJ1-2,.,CASSLHRAADSPYGYTF,TGCGCCAGCAGCTTGCATCGGGCAGCAGATTCCCCTTATGGCTACACCTTC
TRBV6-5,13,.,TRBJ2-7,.,CASSYGSRSEQYF,TGTGCCAGCAGTTACGGATCCCGGAGCGAGCAGTACTTC
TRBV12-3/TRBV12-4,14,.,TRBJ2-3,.,CASSFYGHSDTQYF,TGTGCCAGCAGTTTTTACGGACACTCAGATACGCAGTATTTT
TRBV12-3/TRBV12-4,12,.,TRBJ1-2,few,CASSFVRRGYTF,TGTGCCAGCAGTTTCGTGAGGAGGGGCTACACCTTC
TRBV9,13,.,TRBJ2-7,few,CASSVKGSSEQYF,TGTGCCAGCAGCGTTAAAGGGTCATCCGAGCAGTACTTC
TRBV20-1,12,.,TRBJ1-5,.,CSARDRNQPQHF,TGCAGTGCTAGAGATCGGAATCAGCCCCAGCATTTT
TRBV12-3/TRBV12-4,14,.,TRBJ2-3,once,CASSTATSTDTQYF,TGTGCCAGCTCGACTGCTACTAGCACAGATACGCAGTATTTT
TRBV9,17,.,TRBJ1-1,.,CASSASFGNPMNTEAFF,TGTGCCAGCAGCGCCTCCTTCGGAAACCCAATGAACACTGAAGCTTTCTTT
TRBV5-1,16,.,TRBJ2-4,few,CASSPVDRVREDIQYF,TGCGCCAGCAGCCCCGTAGACAGGGTGAGGGAGGACATTCAGTACTTC
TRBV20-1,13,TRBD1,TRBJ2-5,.,CSASSGGGKTQYF,TGCAGTGCTAGCTCAGGGGGCGGGAAGACCCAGTACTTC
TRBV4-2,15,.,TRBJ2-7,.,CASSQEGRDAYEQYF,TGTGCCAGCAGCCAAGAAGGGCGAGACGCCTACGAGCAGTACTTC
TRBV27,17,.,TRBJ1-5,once,CASSPRREAGSNQPQHF,TGTGCCAGCAGTCCTCGCAGGGAGGCGGGGAGCAATCAGCCCCAGCATTTT
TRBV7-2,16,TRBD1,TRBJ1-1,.,CASSLNRGQTNTEAFF,TGTGCCAGCAGCTTAAATAGGGGACAGACGAACACTGAAGCCTTCTTT
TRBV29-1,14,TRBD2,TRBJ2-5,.,CSVEDREGRETQYF,TGCAGCGTTGAAGATCGGGAGGGACGAGAGACCCAGTACTTC
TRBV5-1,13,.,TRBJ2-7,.,CASSFGGSYEQYF,TGCGCCAGCAGCTTCGGAGGCTCCTACGAGCAGTACTTC
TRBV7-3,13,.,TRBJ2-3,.,CASSSRGADTQYF,TGTGCCAGCAGCTCAAGGGGGGCGGATACGCAGTATTTT
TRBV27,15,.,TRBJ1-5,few,CASSPGQWPNQPQHF,TGTGCCAGCAGTCCCGGACAGTGGCCTAATCAGCCCCAGCATTTT
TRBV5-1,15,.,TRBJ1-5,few,CASSANGQSNQPQHF,TGCGCCAGCAGCGCCAACGGACAGAGCAATCAGCCCCAGCATTTT
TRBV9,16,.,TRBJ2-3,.,CASSTQTGFSTDTQYF,TGTGCCAGCAGCACCCAGACAGGTTTTAGCACAGATACGCAGTATTTT
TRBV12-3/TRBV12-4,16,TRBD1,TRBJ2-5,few,CASSSGGTGVLETQYF,TGTGCCAGCAGTTCAGGCGGGACAGGGGTTTTGGAGACCCAGTACTTC
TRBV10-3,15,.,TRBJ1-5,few,CATSRAPDSNQPQHF,TGTGCCACGAGCAGGGCGCCGGATAGCAATCAGCCCCAGCATTTT
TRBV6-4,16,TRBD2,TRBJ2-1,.,CASSVVSSGGVYEQFF,TGTGCCAGCAGTGTAGTATCTAGCGGGGGAGTCTATGAGCAGTTCTTC
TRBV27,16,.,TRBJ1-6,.,CASSFGHNSPNSPLHF,TGTGCCAGCAGTTTTGGGCACAACTCCCCCAATTCACCCCTCCACTTT
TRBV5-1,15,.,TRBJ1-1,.,CASTLGRLMNTEAFF,TGCGCCAGCACCCTTGGACGGCTAATGAACACTGAAGCTTTCTTT
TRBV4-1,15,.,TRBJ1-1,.,CASSRLGEGGTEAFF,TGCGCCAGCAGCCGCCTGGGGGAGGGCGGCACTGAAGCTTTCTTT
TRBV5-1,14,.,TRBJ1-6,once,CASSLEGILTPLHF,TGCGCCAGCAGCTTGGAGGGGATCCTTACACCCCTCCACTTT
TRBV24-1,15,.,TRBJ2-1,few,CATSDFGDPSGEQFF,TGTGCCACCAGTGATTTTGGGGACCCGTCGGGTGAGCAGTTCTTC
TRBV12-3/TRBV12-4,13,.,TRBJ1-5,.,CASSGTVGQPQHF,TGTGCCAGCAGCGGGACTGTGGGTCAGCCCCAGCATTTT
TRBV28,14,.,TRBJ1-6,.,CASTLMGDNSPLHF,TGTGCCAGCACCTTAATGGGGGATAATTCACCCCTCCACTTT
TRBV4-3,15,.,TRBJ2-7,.,CASSQDRAGPYEQYF,TGCGCCAGCAGCCAAGACAGGGCCGGCCCCTACGAGCAGTACTTC
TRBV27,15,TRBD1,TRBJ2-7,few,CASSLRQGRGYEQYF,TGTGCCAGCAGTCTCCGACAGGGAAGGGGATACGAGCAGTACTTC
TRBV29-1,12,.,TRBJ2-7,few,CSVLSPSYEQYF,TGCAGCGTCTTGAGCCCCTCCTACGAGCAGTACTTC
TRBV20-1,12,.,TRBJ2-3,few,CSANRGTDTQYF,TGCAGTGCTAACAGGGGCACAGATACGCAGTATTTT
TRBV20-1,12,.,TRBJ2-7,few,CSARLKPSEQYF,TGCAGTGCTAGACTAAAGCCCTCGGAGCAGTACTTC
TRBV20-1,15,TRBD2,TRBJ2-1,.,CSAKTSGVSYNEQFF,TGCAGTGCAAAGACTAGCGGGGTGTCCTACAATGAGCAGTTCTTC
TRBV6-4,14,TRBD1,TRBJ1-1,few,CASSTGATNTEAFF,TGTGCCAGCAGTACAGGGGCGACGAACACTGAAGCTTTCTTT
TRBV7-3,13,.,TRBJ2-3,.,CASSLGKSDTQYF,TGTGCCAGCAGCTTGGGTAAATCGGATACGCAGTATTTT
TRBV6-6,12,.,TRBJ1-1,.,CASSYPELEAFF,TGTGCCAGCAGTTACCCGGAGCTTGAAGCTTTCTTT
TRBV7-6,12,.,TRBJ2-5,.,CASSLGGHTQYF,TGTGCCAGCAGCTTAGGGGGCCACACCCAGTACTTC